Below are 28 T cell receptor beta chains sequenced from a single sample in a study of blood T cell repertoires in COVID-19. Method: immunoSEQ multiplex PCR; TCRdb's copy keeps in-frame clones and lacks some. This sample carries roughly 170,000 clones, approximately 84% of them seen once, and the ten largest clones take roughly 7.1%. The source material was peripheral blood. The receptors originated from a human donor in a cohort sampled during active COVID-19.

The CDR3 here is CASSLGGQSTEAFF. In DNA, the CDR3 is TGTGCCAGCAGCTTAGGTGGGCAGTCCACTGAAGCTTTCTTT. This rearrangement joins TRBV11-3 to TRBJ1-1; D uncertain. Trimming shortened V by 1 base and J by 4 bases, and 10 bases separated the two germline ends. This CDR3 contains 14 residues. CDR1 is SGHNT and CDR2 is YENEEA in the germline V gene.

V is TRBV7-9 and J is TRBJ1-5, with unresolved D. Looked up from germline, CDR1 is SEHNR and CDR2 is FQNEAQ (reference sequence). The CDR3 runs to 14 residues. V lost 3 bases, J lost 1 base, and 7 bases lay in between. The CDR3 sequence: CASSFVGSNQPQHF. CDR3 in DNA: TGTGCCAGCAGCTTTGTCGGGAGCAATCAGCCCCAGCATTTT.

The chain recombines TRBV7-9 with TRBJ2-2, with D tentatively TRBD1 (6 bases). V lost 5 bases and J lost 6, with 10 bases in between. The CDR3 sequence is 13 residues long. The germline V gene has CDR1 SEHNR and CDR2 FQNEAQ (reference sequence). The CDR3 protein is CASSLRGSGELFF. CDR3 in DNA: TGTGCCAGCAGCCTCAGGGGCTCCGGGGAGCTGTTTTTT.

The chain has TRBV19 and TRBJ1-1; D not resolved. Germline loops: CDR1 LNHDA, CDR2 SQIVND (reference sequence). V lost 3 bases and J lost 3, with 11 bases in between. CDR3 size: 14 residues. CDR3 DNA: TGTGCCAGTAGTATCCAGGTCATGGACACTGAAGCTTTCTTT. Translation gives CASSIQVMDTEAFF.

The J gene is TRBJ1-4, the V gene TRBV28, with a weak D call TRBD1 (5 bases). V was cut by 3 bases and J by 7 bases, with 9 bases left in between. The CDR3 consists of 13 residues. Looked up from germline, CDR1 is MDHEN and CDR2 is SYDVKM. The CDR3 reads CASSFRVGEKLFF. Written as DNA, the CDR3 is TGTGCCAGCAGTTTCAGGGTGGGTGAAAAACTGTTTTTT.

The V call is TRBV27, the J call TRBJ2-7, with unresolved D. V dropped 2 bases and J dropped 2 bases, with 7 bases sitting between them. The CDR3 extends over 13 amino acids. The germline gives CDR1 MNHEY, CDR2 SMNVEV (reference sequence). The CDR3 sequence: CASSLRVAYEQYF. As DNA, the CDR3 is TGTGCCAGCAGTTTACGGGTTGCCTACGAGCAGTACTTC.

This clone has only a few counts. This chain joins TRBV20-1 and TRBJ1-1; 8 bases line up with TRBD1. Germline CDR1 reads DFQATT; CDR2 reads SNEGSKA (reference sequence). The length of the CDR3 is 17 residues. V dropped 3 bases and J dropped 11; count of bases not matched to a gene: 23. CDR3 residues: CSASAGGSPIPTSAAFF. Here the CDR3 DNA reads TGCAGTGCTAGTGCAGGGGGCTCTCCGATTCCGACCTCCGCGGCTTTCTTT.

The V and J genes are TRBV9 and TRBJ1-2; 9 bases match TRBD1. The CDR3 spans 18 residues. J was trimmed by 5 bases and V by 4 bases; bases with no gene match: 18. Germline V gene lookup returns CDR1 SGDLS and CDR2 YYNGEE. CDR3 loop: CASSLITGAGTGNYGYTF. The DNA of the CDR3 is TGTGCCAGCAGCCTAATAACTGGGGCCGGGACAGGGAATTATGGCTACACCTTC.

The chain joins TRBV5-6 to TRBJ2-7; TRBD2 might be the D (7 bases). The germline gives CDR1 SGHDT, CDR2 YYEEEE. The CDR3 has 14 residues. Trimming stripped 2 bases from V and 3 bases from J, with 12 bases between. The CDR3 loop reads CASSFGGAFYEQYF. The DNA of the CDR3 is TGTGCCAGCAGCTTTGGGGGGGCCTTCTACGAGCAGTACTTC.

The CDR3 region has the DNA TGTGCCAGCAGCATTTGGACAGATAACTATGGCTACACCTTC. Its translation: CASSIWTDNYGYTF. The chain combines TRBV21-1 with TRBJ1-2; the DNA was not used to check the table's D call, TRBD1. TRBV21-1 has pseudogene status. The CDR3 has 14 residues.

The V call is TRBV5-1, the J call TRBJ2-5; TRBD2 matches 8 bases. This CDR3 spans 16 amino acids. CDR1 is SGHRS, CDR2 YFSETQ, per germline. J was trimmed by 5 bases and V by 2 bases; bases with no gene match: 11. CDR3 residues: CASSFAAGAERETQYF. The CDR3 nucleotides are TGCGCCAGCAGCTTCGCAGCGGGGGCTGAGCGGGAGACCCAGTACTTC.

This chain uses TRBV30 with TRBJ2-7; D possibly corresponds to TRBD1 (6 bases). The CDR3 runs to 14 residues. Germline CDR1 reads GTSNPN; CDR2 reads SVGIG (reference sequence). Trimming removed 0 bases from V and 7 bases from J, with 16 bases in between. The CDR3 DNA is TGTGCCTGGAGTGTGGCAGGGGTATCGTCGGAGCAGTACTTC. Translated: CAWSVAGVSSEQYF.

The chain links TRBV3-1 (or the pseudogene TRBV3-2) to TRBJ2-7, with a weak D call TRBD1 (5 bases). V dropped 4 bases and J dropped 2 bases, with 9 bases sitting between them. This CDR3 is built from 13 residues. The V gene's germline CDR1 is LGHDT and CDR2 YNNKEL (reference sequence). The CDR3 DNA sequence: TGTGCCAGCAGCCTTAGGGGTCCCTACGAGCAGTACTTC. Its translation is CASSLRGPYEQYF.

The CDR3 DNA sequence: TGTGCCAGCAGGGGCAGTCTCAGCTCCTACGAGCAGTACTTC. It specifies CASRGSLSSYEQYF. The chain recombines TRBV3-1 (or the pseudogene TRBV3-2) with TRBJ2-7; D remains unclear. The V end lost 6 bases, the J end lost 0 bases, and 12 bases lay between the germline ends. Germline V gene lookup returns CDR1 LGHDT and CDR2 YNNKEL (reference sequence). The length of the CDR3 is 14 residues.

The CDR3 is CASSRASGGADTQYF. In DNA form, the CDR3 reads TGTGCCAGCAGCCGTGCTAGCGGGGGCGCAGATACGCAGTATTTT. The rearrangement links TRBV3-1 (or the pseudogene TRBV3-2) to TRBJ2-3; 10 bases fit TRBD2. With 4 bases clipped from V and 4 bases from J, the junction kept 5 bases outside the gene matches. CDR1 and CDR2 (germline): LGHDT, YNNKEL (reference sequence). The CDR3 loop spans 15 amino acids.

The chain has TRBV24-1 and TRBJ2-1; the D gene is possibly TRBD2 (5 bases). CDR1 and CDR2 (germline): KGHDR, SFDVKD. With 5 bases removed from V and 4 bases from J, the gap between germline ends came to 5 bases. This CDR3 has 12 amino acids. The CDR3 reads CATSGGYNEQFF. Written as DNA, the CDR3 is TGTGCCACCAGTGGAGGGTACAATGAGCAGTTCTTC.

The V and J genes are TRBV29-1 and TRBJ2-4; TRBD2 matches at 7 bases. This CDR3 has 13 amino acids. V lost 4 bases to trimming and J lost 8 bases; unmatched junction nucleotides: 8. CDR1 SQVTM and CDR2 ANQGSEA come from the germline V gene. Here the CDR3 DNA reads TGCAGCGTTGGGCGGGGGAGAGGGGACATTCAGTACTTC. It specifies CSVGRGRGDIQYF.

The chain has TRBV5-4 and TRBJ1-4, with 7 bases lining up with TRBD1. CDR3 size: 14 residues. Trimming took 2 bases from V and 8 from J; bases not matched to a gene: 6. Germline V CDR1 and CDR2: SGHNT, YYREEE (reference sequence). CDR3 protein: CASSLETGSEKLFF. CDR3 coding DNA: TGTGCCAGCAGCTTAGAGACAGGGAGCGAAAAACTGTTTTTT.

V gene TRBV24-1 combines with J gene TRBJ2-1; D call uncertain. The CDR3 is 15 amino acids. V lost 4 bases and J lost 5, with 14 bases in between. Germline-derived CDR1 and CDR2 are KGHDR and SFDVKD. The CDR3 here is CATSDNAVEDNEQFF. CDR3 DNA sequence: TGTGCCACCAGTGACAATGCCGTCGAGGACAATGAGCAGTTCTTC.

The chain has TRBV4-1 and TRBJ1-5; D gene ambiguous. The CDR3 covers 14 residues. The germline gives CDR1 MGHRA, CDR2 YSYEKL. With 1 base removed from V and 6 bases from J, the gap between germline ends came to 10 bases. The CDR3: CASSQVDGGQPQHF. As DNA, the CDR3 is TGCGCCAGCAGCCAAGTAGACGGAGGTCAGCCCCAGCATTTT.

Points on this clone: With a much larger clone just one base away, this may be a read error. Other DNA sequences in the same sample also yield this CDR3. The chain has TRBV12-3 or TRBV12-4 and TRBJ1-1; D is perhaps TRBD1 (5 bases). The CDR3 is made up of 12 amino acids. The germline V and J ends were trimmed by 6 bases and 1 base, with 6 bases remaining between them. DNA for the CDR3: TGTGCCAGCAGCGGGGGGAACACTGAAGCTTTCTTT. It translates to CASSGGNTEAFF.

The CDR3 reads CASSPQRGTTNEKLFF. For the CDR3, the DNA is TGTGCCAGCAGCCCCCAGAGGGGGACAACTAATGAAAAACTGTTTTTT. The genes are TRBV7-9 and TRBJ1-4, with a possible D match to TRBD1 (6 bases). Trimming left V 5 bases short and J 0 bases short, with 13 bases between. The germline CDR1 and CDR2 sequences are SEHNR and FQNEAQ (reference sequence). The CDR3 extends over 16 amino acids.

V gene TRBV11-2 combines with J gene TRBJ2-4; 14 bases are a match to TRBD2. This CDR3 is 16 amino acids long. J gave up 13 bases and V 4 bases, and 12 bases lay outside the gene matches. CDR1 is SGHAT and CDR2 is FQNNGV in the germline V gene. The CDR3 sequence is CASSSRSGLAGELQYF. Here the CDR3 DNA reads TGTGCCAGCAGCTCCCGATCGGGACTAGCGGGGGAGCTACAGTACTTC.

V usage is TRBV7-8 and J usage is TRBJ1-3; D might be TRBD1 (6 bases). V dropped 10 bases and J dropped 0 bases, with 10 bases sitting between them. This CDR3 spans 13 amino acids. Germline assignment: CDR1 SGHVS and CDR2 FQNEAQ. The CDR3 sequence: CATSDSSGNTIYF. CDR3 nucleotide sequence: TGTGCCACTTCGGACAGCTCTGGAAACACCATATATTTT.

The gene calls are TRBV7-6 and TRBJ2-5; 11 bases align to TRBD2. Germline CDR1 SGHVS, CDR2 FNYEAQ. With V trimmed by 5 bases and J by 5 bases, 7 bases remained unmatched. CDR3 length: 15 amino acids. The CDR3 DNA reads as TGTGCCAGCAGCCGTCTAGCGGGGGGAGGGGAGACCCAGTACTTC. Its protein product is CASSRLAGGGETQYF.

The J gene is TRBJ1-4, the V gene TRBV5-1; D gene unclear. This CDR3 is built from 16 residues. Trimming removed 1 base at V and 0 bases at J, with 10 bases between. The V gene's germline CDR1 is SGHRS and CDR2 YFSETQ. As DNA, the CDR3 is TGCGCCAGCAGCTTGAGGCGGTTTGCAACTAATGAAAAACTGTTTTTT. Protein product: CASSLRRFATNEKLFF.

The chain links TRBV5-1 to TRBJ2-5; TRBD1 aligns across 7 bases. CDR1 is SGHRS, CDR2 YFSETQ, per germline. This CDR3 spans 16 amino acids. Losses at the gene ends were 0 bases for V and 3 bases for J; bases not matched to a gene: 8. CDR3 bases: TGCGCCAGCAGCTTGGAGACAGGGCGAGGGAAAGAGACCCAGTACTTC. Its translation is CASSLETGRGKETQYF.

In DNA form, the CDR3 reads TGTGCCAGCAACCCTATGGGGGGGACGACCTACGAGCAGTACTTC. It is translated as CASNPMGGTTYEQYF. V usage is TRBV5-5 and J usage is TRBJ2-7; 7 bases fit TRBD2. The germline CDR1 and CDR2 sequences are SGHKS and YYEKEE (reference sequence). This CDR3 is 15 amino acids long. Trimming cost V 6 bases and J 2 bases; bases outside gene matches: 11.